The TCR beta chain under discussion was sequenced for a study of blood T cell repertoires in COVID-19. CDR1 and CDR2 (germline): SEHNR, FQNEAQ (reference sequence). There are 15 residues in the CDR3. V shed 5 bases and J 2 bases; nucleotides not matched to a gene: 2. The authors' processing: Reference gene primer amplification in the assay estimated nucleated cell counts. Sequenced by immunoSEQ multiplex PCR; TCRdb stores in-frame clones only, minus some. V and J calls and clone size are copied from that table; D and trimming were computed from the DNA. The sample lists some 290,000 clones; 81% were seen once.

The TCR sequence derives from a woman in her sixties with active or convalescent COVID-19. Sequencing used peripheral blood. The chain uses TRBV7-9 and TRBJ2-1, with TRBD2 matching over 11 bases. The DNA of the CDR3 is TGTGCCAGCAGCATTAGCGGGGGGGCCTACAATGAGCAGTTCTTC. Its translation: CASSISGGAYNEQFF.